These 22 T cell receptor beta chains share one sample of origin, sequenced in a study of T cell responses to AZD1222 COVID-19 vaccine. The assay was immunoSEQ multiplex PCR, and TCRdb's table has in-frame clones only and misses some. The sample holds 110,000 to 150,000 clones, roughly 90% seen once. Sequencing was performed on peripheral blood, taken 28 days after the second AZD1222 dose. These receptors came from an adult who received the AZD1222 COVID-19 vaccine.

V gene TRBV18 combines with J gene TRBJ2-7; D unclear. In germline, CDR1 is KGHSH, CDR2 LQKENI. The CDR3 has 15 residues. Trimming left V 6 bases short and J 4 bases short, with 19 bases between. CDR3 DNA: TGTGCCAGCTCCCCCGCTCGCGATGGGCTTTACGAGCAGTACTTC. It yields the protein CASSPARDGLYEQYF.

In this sample, this clone turned up once. DNA of the CDR3: TGCGCCAGCAGCCAAGAGCCGGGCCACTACGAGCAGTACTTC. This gives the protein CASSQEPGHYEQYF. The chain is built from TRBV4-1 and TRBJ2-7, with D uncertain. The CDR3 sequence is 14 residues long. Germline V gene lookup returns CDR1 MGHRA and CDR2 YSYEKL. Trimming took off 0 bases at V and 3 bases at J, with 9 bases between the two ends.

The chain carries TRBV7-8 and TRBJ1-5; the D gene is possibly TRBD1 (5 bases). Trimming stripped 4 bases from V and 7 bases from J, with 23 bases between. The CDR3 extends over 17 amino acids. Germline V gene data show CDR1 as SGHVS and CDR2 as FQNEAQ. CDR3 protein: CASSSPRDSTLGQPQHF. The CDR3, as DNA: TGTGCCAGCAGCTCGCCCAGGGACTCCACCCTCGGGCAGCCCCAGCATTTT.

The chain recombines TRBV2 with TRBJ1-4, with D tentatively TRBD1 (5 bases). CDR1 is SNHLY, CDR2 FYNNEI, per germline. Trimming removed 6 bases at V and 10 bases at J, with 21 bases between. The length of the CDR3 is 15 residues. The CDR3 nucleotides read TGTGCCAGCAGGGGGCTAAGCCAGGAGGGTTCAAAACTGTTTTTT. The encoded protein is CASRGLSQEGSKLFF.

This chain uses TRBV21-1 with TRBJ1-5; TRBD1, the table's D call, lacks a check against the DNA. TRBV21-1 is given as a pseudogene. CDR3 size: 14 residues. The CDR3 spells CASSPIRTNQPQHF. The CDR3 DNA is TGTGCCAGCAGCCCCATCCGGACAAATCAGCCCCAGCATTTT.

This clone occurred many times. The gene calls are TRBV7-9 and TRBJ1-4, with D hard to call. CDR1 is SEHNR, CDR2 FQNEAQ, per germline (reference sequence). Trimming cost V 0 bases and J 7 bases, with 3 bases left between them. The CDR3 length is 12 residues. As DNA, the CDR3 is TGTGCCAGCAGCTTAGCGAGTGAAAAACTGTTTTTT. It codes for CASSLASEKLFF.

This chain uses TRBV19 with TRBJ2-1; possibly TRBD2 for D (6 bases). Trimming left V 6 bases short and J 12 bases short, with 12 bases between. Germline V gene sequence: CDR1 LNHDA, CDR2 SQIVND (reference sequence). The CDR3 runs 11 residues. CDR3 DNA sequence: TGTGCCAGTAGAAGGGGAGGTGTGCAGTTCTTC. Its protein is CASRRGGVQFF.

With regard to this clone: The same CDR3 arises from other DNA sequences in this sample as well. The chain combines TRBV18 with TRBJ1-6; D is possibly TRBD1 (6 bases). Trimming cost V 6 bases and J 7 bases, with 13 bases left between them. The CDR3 is 14 amino acids. The germline V gene encodes CDR1 KGHSH and CDR2 LQKENI. CDR3 region: CASSRDRSNSPLHF. As DNA, the CDR3 is TGTGCCAGCTCTCGCGACAGGTCAAATTCACCCCTCCACTTT.

The chain joins TRBV5-4 to TRBJ1-1; perhaps TRBD1 as D (6 bases). Germline CDR1 is SGHNT and CDR2 is YYREEE (reference sequence). The V end lost 6 bases, the J end lost 6 bases, and 12 bases lay between the germline ends. This CDR3 is 12 amino acids long. The CDR3 protein is CASTRGTAEAFF. CDR3 DNA sequence: TGTGCCAGCACTAGGGGGACGGCTGAAGCTTTCTTT.

This clone was seen a single time. The chain has TRBV7-9 and TRBJ2-3, with TRBD1 matching over 8 bases. Unmatched junction bases numbered 14, after V lost 5 bases and J lost 7 bases. The CDR3 runs 16 residues. The V gene's germline CDR1 is SEHNR and CDR2 FQNEAQ (reference sequence). CDR3 nucleotide sequence: TGTGCCAGCAGCACTAAACCGGGACAGGAGGGGAATACGCAGTATTTT. Amino acid sequence: CASSTKPGQEGNTQYF. The full variable domain, completed using reference TRBV7-9 and TRBJ2-3, is DTGVSQNPRHKITKRGQNVTFRCDPISEHNRLYWYRQTLGQGPEFLTYFQNEAQLEKSRLLSDRFSAERPKGSFSTLEIQRTEQGDSAMYLCASSTKPGQEGNTQYFGPGTRLTVL.

The chain has TRBV4-1 and TRBJ1-1; 8 positions agree with TRBD1. CDR3 size: 17 residues. V was clipped by 1 base and J by 0 bases; unmatched bases: 7. CDR1 is MGHRA, CDR2 YSYEKL, per germline. As DNA, the CDR3 is TGCGCCAGCAGCCAAGTGGTACAGGGGGATATGAACACTGAAGCTTTCTTT. This sequence encodes CASSQVVQGDMNTEAFF.

The rearrangement links TRBV5-8 to TRBJ2-4; the match to TRBD1 covers 7 bases. The CDR3 is 15 residues long. J gave up 7 bases and V 5 bases, and 12 bases lay outside the gene matches. Germline V gene sequence: CDR1 SGHTS, CDR2 YDEGEE. The CDR3 DNA reads as TGTGCCAGCAGACTGACAGGGCCTCGACGGAACATTCAGTACTTC. It is translated as CASRLTGPRRNIQYF.

V gene TRBV20-1 combines with J gene TRBJ1-5, with 9 bases aligning to TRBD1. V dropped 3 bases and J dropped 0; count of bases not matched to a gene: 6. This CDR3 spans 16 amino acids. CDR1 is DFQATT, CDR2 SNEGSKA, per germline (reference sequence). CDR3: CSASPGTGISNQPQHF. The DNA of the CDR3 is TGCAGTGCTAGTCCCGGGACAGGGATTAGCAATCAGCCCCAGCATTTT.

V and J are TRBV3-1 (or the pseudogene TRBV3-2) and TRBJ2-3; no clear D gene. CDR1 and CDR2 (germline): LGHDT, YNNKEL (reference sequence). This CDR3 comprises 12 residues. V was pared by 1 base and J by 6 bases, with 5 bases between. The chain's CDR3 is CASSQVADTQYF. For the CDR3, the DNA is TGTGCCAGCAGCCAAGTCGCGGATACGCAGTATTTT.

This chain links TRBV12-3 or TRBV12-4 with TRBJ1-1; D call uncertain. The CDR3 length is 13 residues. V lost 3 bases and J lost 4, with 9 bases in between. CDR3 sequence: CASSFEPSTEAFF. The DNA for the CDR3 is TGTGCCAGCAGTTTCGAACCGAGCACTGAAGCTTTCTTT.

The chain's CDR3 is CASSYWGQQNTEAFF. In nucleotides, the CDR3 is TGTGCCAGCAGTTACTGGGGACAGCAGAACACTGAAGCTTTCTTT. The chain carries TRBV6-5 and TRBJ1-1; TRBD1 agrees at 7 bases. V shed 1 base, J shed 1 base, and the junction held 3 bases outside the gene matches. CDR3 length: 15 amino acids. In germline, CDR1 is MNHEY, CDR2 SVGAGI.

The V call is TRBV5-4, the J call TRBJ1-1; D gene uncertain. There are 12 residues in the CDR3. Germline CDR1 and CDR2: SGHNT and YYREEE (reference sequence). V lost 4 bases to trimming and J lost 7 bases, with 11 bases between them. CDR3 sequence: CASSDDSREAFF. CDR3 nucleotides: TGTGCCAGCAGCGATGACTCACGTGAAGCTTTCTTT. The variable domain in full, with the rest retrieved from reference TRBV5-4 and TRBJ1-1, is ETGVTQSPTHLIKTRGQQVTLRCSSQSGHNTVSWYQQALGQGPQFIFQYYREEENGRGNFPPRFSGLQFPNYSSELNVNALELDDSALYLCASSDDSREAFFGQGTRLTVV.

A few counts support this clone. The CDR3 DNA reads TGTGCCAGCAGCTTGGTTCACAGGGTCCCCCACTCTGGGGCCAACGTCCTGACTTTC. Amino acids: CASSLVHRVPHSGANVLTF. V usage is TRBV5-6 and J usage is TRBJ2-6, with D possibly TRBD1 on 6 matching bases. The V end was cut by 0 bases, the J end by 0 bases, with 16 bases between. CDR1 SGHDT and CDR2 YYEEEE come from the germline V gene. The CDR3 spans 19 residues.

The chain recombines TRBV10-2 with TRBJ1-2; D unresolved. CDR3 size: 15 residues. V was pared by 3 bases and J by 4 bases, with 15 bases between. Per germline, CDR1 WSHSY and CDR2 SAAADI. In DNA form, the CDR3 reads TGCGCCAGCAGTGAATCGAGGGCCCGTGCCTATGGCTACACCTTC. Amino acids: CASSESRARAYGYTF.

The chain links TRBV10-2 to TRBJ1-2, with D possibly matching TRBD1 (6 bases). CDR1 and CDR2 from the germline V gene are WSHSY and SAAADI. The germline V and J ends were trimmed by 7 bases and 2 bases, with 17 bases remaining between them. The CDR3 has 15 residues. The CDR3 DNA is TGCGCCAGCACTGGGACACCCGATATAAACTATGGCTACACCTTC. Translating it yields CASTGTPDINYGYTF.

The rearrangement joins TRBV4-1 to TRBJ2-1, with 8 bases fitting TRBD2. CDR3 size: 14 residues. Germline CDR1 and CDR2: MGHRA and YSYEKL. Trimming at V came to 6 bases and at J to 6 bases, leaving 7 bases not matched to a gene. CDR3 bases: TGCGCCAGCAGACCCGGGACTAGAAGCAATGAGCAGTTCTTC. It is translated as CASRPGTRSNEQFF.

The rearrangement uses TRBV3-1 (or the pseudogene TRBV3-2) and TRBJ1-1, with D hard to call. The germline V and J ends were trimmed by 0 bases and 4 bases, with 12 bases remaining between them. Germline loops: CDR1 LGHDT, CDR2 YNNKEL (reference sequence). The length of the CDR3 is 15 residues. The CDR3 DNA follows: TGTGCCAGCAGCCAAGAGGGAGGGTACAGCACTGAAGCTTTCTTT. Translated: CASSQEGGYSTEAFF.